This T cell receptor (beta chain) was sequenced for a study of early stage breast cancer tumors. Study-wide results and limits: Compared with adjacent normal breast, tumors showed about 2.4-fold denser, more clonal T cells. Commonly generated sequences made up most enriched TCRB sequences shared between patients.

The germline V gene has CDR1 DFQATT and CDR2 SNEGSKA (reference sequence). Trimming left V 7 bases short and J 3 bases short, with 9 bases between. This CDR3 is built from 11 residues. On this clone itself: The antigen is not known.

Using immunoSEQ multiplex PCR, the repertoire was profiled, and TCRdb retains in-frame clones only, with some absent. The data contain tens of thousands of clones, around 72% of them singletons. The TCR comes from a person aged 45 to 59 with breast cancer. Sample: blood. V is TRBV20-1 and J is TRBJ1-2; maybe TRBD1 (5 bases). The CDR3 DNA sequence: TGCAGTGTCAGGGCAGACTATGGCTACACCTTC. The encoded protein is CSVRADYGYTF.